This note documents a single T cell receptor beta chain sequence. This specimen belongs to a study of blood T cell repertoires in COVID-19. The wider study: The samples span acute and convalescent COVID-19 from the United States, Italy and Spain. T cells, B-cell-depleted T cells, or PBMCs provided the cDNA or gDNA that served as material.

Germline V gives CDR1 SGHRS, CDR2 YFSETQ. V shed 0 bases and J shed 0 bases, with 6 bases lying between them. The CDR3 covers 15 residues. Clones were read by immunoSEQ multiplex PCR, and TCRdb kept only the in-frame ones, dropping some. Of 70,000 to 95,000 clones listed, around nine tenths were seen once; the top ten hold 7.5% to 9.5%. Material: peripheral blood. V usage is TRBV5-1 and J usage is TRBJ2-2; no definite D call. The sequence came from a woman in her 70s with acute or convalescent COVID-19. The CDR3 DNA follows: TGCGCCAGCAGCTTGGCCGGAGCGAACACCGGGGAGCTGTTTTTT. Its translation: CASSLAGANTGELFF.